This T cell receptor beta chain was identified during a study of patients and donors after allogeneic stem cell transplantation. From germline, CDR1 is MDHEN and CDR2 SYDVKM. The CDR3 runs 14 residues. The V end was cut by 4 bases, the J end by 4 bases, with 13 bases between. This clonotype was seen ten or more times. TCRdb passed the RT-PCR reads through MiXCR, listing each CDR3 protein once. The sample consists of about 87,000 distinct CDR3 sequences, roughly 5.1% of them appearing once. Input material: blood, either unsorted or a sorted T cell fraction (not recorded which). This clonotype originated in a human donor who was either an allogeneic HSCT recipient or a stem cell or donor lymphocyte infusion donor (not recorded which). It is not recorded whose cells these are; they may come from a transplant donor. The chain has TRBV28 and TRBJ2-5, with D uncertain. The CDR3 coding sequence is TGTGCCAGCAGTTCCCCTAAAAAGGGAGAGACCCAGTACTTC. Translated, it gives CASSSPKKGETQYF.